Detailed here is one T cell receptor (beta chain). What it recognizes is unknown. These data are taken from a study of T cell responses to AZD1222 COVID-19 vaccine. Broader study findings: A reported finding is that nearly half of spike-specific TCRs target unmutated variant regions. Repertoires were sampled only after the peak T cell response. Spike-spanning, vaccine-associated CD4 TCRs were dominant at 160-218 and 743-854.

Sequencing was performed with immunoSEQ multiplex PCR; in TCRdb, only in-frame clones are kept and a portion is missing. The table includes about 140,000 clones, around 90% detected once. The sequence was obtained from an adult who received the MenACWY meningococcal vaccine as a control. Here the sequenced sample was peripheral blood, taken 28 days after the second dose of the MenACWY control vaccine.

CDR3 coding DNA: TGCGCCAGCAGCTTGGGACAGGGGGGAGAGACCCAGTACTTC. This encodes CASSLGQGGETQYF. The V gene is TRBV5-1, the J gene TRBJ2-5; TRBD1 matches 9 bases. The CDR3 consists of 14 residues. V lost 0 bases to trimming and J lost 4 bases; unmatched junction nucleotides: 1. The V gene's germline CDR1 is SGHRS and CDR2 YFSETQ.